One sample yielded the 31 T cell receptor beta chains listed below, sequenced in a study of blood T cell repertoires in COVID-19. Measured with immunoSEQ multiplex PCR; TCRdb has only the in-frame clones, and not every one. The table includes 95,000 to 100,000 clones, 79% detected once. Sequenced sample: peripheral blood. Receptors originate from a woman older than 75 with active or convalescent COVID-19.

V is TRBV5-1 and J is TRBJ2-1, with D perhaps TRBD2 (6 bases). CDR3 length: 15 amino acids. The ends were cut back, 2 bases at V and 4 bases at J, with 13 bases in the middle. Germline CDR1 reads SGHRS; CDR2 reads YFSETQ. The CDR3: CASSLTSPEYNEQFF. CDR3 DNA sequence: TGCGCCAGCAGCTTAACTAGCCCAGAATACAATGAGCAGTTCTTC.

This clone was seen a few times. V gene TRBV28 combines with J gene TRBJ2-1; TRBD2 matches 13 bases. The junction had 4 bases not matched to a gene; V was cut back by 3 bases and J by 8 bases. The CDR3 has 15 amino acids. Per germline, CDR1 MDHEN and CDR2 SYDVKM. The CDR3 here is CASSLRLAGGDEQFF. CDR3 in DNA: TGTGCCAGCAGTTTGCGACTAGCGGGAGGCGATGAGCAGTTCTTC.

The chain is built from TRBV5-1 and TRBJ2-5; TRBD2 aligns across 8 bases. V shed 0 bases, J shed 2 bases, and the junction held 3 bases outside the gene matches. Germline lookup yields CDR1 SGHRS and CDR2 YFSETQ. CDR3 length: 15 residues. The DNA of the CDR3 is TGCGCCAGCAGCTTGGGACTAGCGACTCAAGAGACCCAGTACTTC. Protein: CASSLGLATQETQYF.

This chain uses TRBV6-6 with TRBJ2-7; maybe TRBD2 (6 bases). This CDR3 is built from 15 residues. V shed 2 bases and J shed 3 bases, with 14 bases lying between them. Germline CDR1 is MNHNY and CDR2 is SVGAGI (reference sequence). The CDR3 DNA sequence: TGTGCCAGCAGTTACGATCTCGAAGCGGGCTACGAGCAGTACTTC. Translating gives CASSYDLEAGYEQYF.

The chain links TRBV10-3 to TRBJ1-5; 9 nucleotides align to TRBD1. The CDR3 has 15 amino acids. Per the germline V gene, CDR1 is ENHRY and CDR2 is SYGVKD. The ends lost 1 base at V and 4 bases at J; junction bases unmatched: 2. CDR3 DNA sequence: TGTGCCATCAGTGAGTTTGGGACAGGGAATCAGCCCCAGCATTTT. This codes for CAISEFGTGNQPQHF.

J is TRBJ2-2 and V is TRBV4-2; TRBD2 agrees at 9 bases. Germline CDR1 reads LGHNA; CDR2 reads YNFKEQ. V gave up 8 bases and J gave up 0 bases; unmatched junction bases: 7. This CDR3 has 16 residues. This CDR3 reads CASLALAGTNTGELFF. The CDR3 DNA reads as TGTGCCAGCCTGGCGCTAGCGGGGACGAACACCGGGGAGCTGTTTTTT.

The rearrangement uses TRBV2 and TRBJ2-7; 7 nucleotides agree with TRBD1. With 4 bases clipped from V and 2 bases from J, the junction kept 8 bases outside the gene matches. CDR3 size: 15 residues. Germline assignment: CDR1 SNHLY and CDR2 FYNNEI. Here the CDR3 DNA reads TGTGCCAGCAGTGGTGGACAGGACCGTGCCTACGAGCAGTACTTC. Translation gives CASSGGQDRAYEQYF.

Details on this clone: The junction differs from germline at one of its ends, possibly a read error. The chain couples TRBV19 to TRBJ2-3, with 7 bases aligning to TRBD1. Looked up from germline, CDR1 is LNHDA and CDR2 is SQIVND (reference sequence). The CDR3 is 12 residues long. CDR3 in DNA: TGTGCCAGTAGTATTGAGGGGATGGGACAGTCTTTT. Its translation is CASSIEGMGQSF.

Notes on this clone: The sample carries other DNA sequences with the same CDR3. The chain links TRBV29-1 to TRBJ1-1; D is perhaps TRBD1 (6 bases). V dropped 6 bases and J dropped 0 bases, with 11 bases sitting between them. Germline lookup yields CDR1 SQVTM and CDR2 ANQGSEA. The length of the CDR3 is 13 residues. CDR3 DNA sequence: TGCAGCGTCCCGGGACAACTGAACACTGAAGCTTTCTTT. It codes for CSVPGQLNTEAFF.

The genes are TRBV29-1 and TRBJ2-1, with TRBD2 as a possible D gene (6 bases). CDR1 is SQVTM and CDR2 is ANQGSEA in the germline V gene. V lost 7 bases and J lost 5, with 18 bases in between. The CDR3 has 14 amino acids. The CDR3 loop is CSAAEGLENNEQFF. CDR3 nucleotide sequence: TGCAGCGCAGCGGAGGGCCTGGAGAACAATGAGCAGTTCTTC.

This sequence joins TRBV5-1 and TRBJ2-3; 16 nucleotides align to TRBD2. Trimming cost V 3 bases and J 0 bases; bases outside gene matches: 7. Germline loops: CDR1 SGHRS, CDR2 YFSETQ. The CDR3 is 19 amino acids. This CDR3 reads CASSSGLAGGRESTDTQYF. Here the CDR3 DNA reads TGCGCCAGCAGCTCGGGACTAGCGGGAGGGCGGGAGAGCACAGATACGCAGTATTTT.

The chain combines TRBV6-5 with TRBJ2-7, with TRBD2 as a possible D gene (5 bases). CDR1 MNHEY and CDR2 SVGAGI come from the germline V gene. This CDR3 has 11 amino acids. V was cut by 7 bases and J by 4 bases, with 8 bases left in between. This CDR3 is CASIGGYEQYF. The CDR3 DNA sequence: TGTGCCAGCATTGGCGGGTACGAGCAGTACTTC.

The genes are TRBV9 and TRBJ1-3; D is ambiguous. The CDR3 runs to 14 residues. V was trimmed by 0 bases and J by 2 bases, leaving 6 bases between them. CDR1 is SGDLS, CDR2 YYNGEE, per germline. The CDR3 coding sequence is TGTGCCAGCAGCGTAGGGGCCCCTGGAAACACCATATATTTT. It yields the protein CASSVGAPGNTIYF. Supplemented by reference TRBV9 and TRBJ1-3, the full variable domain reads DSGVTQTPKHLITATGQRVTLRCSPRSGDLSVYWYQQSLDQGLQFLIQYYNGEERAKGNILERFSAQQFPDLHSELNLSSLELGDSALYFCASSVGAPGNTIYFGEGSWLTVV.

V and J are TRBV19 and TRBJ1-5; 9 bases agree with TRBD1. V lost 3 bases, J lost 5 bases, and 5 bases stayed unmatched. The CDR3 totals 15 residues. CDR1 is LNHDA, CDR2 SQIVND, per germline (reference sequence). The chain's CDR3 is CASSIWRQGDQPQHF. The CDR3 region has the DNA TGTGCCAGTAGTATTTGGAGACAGGGGGATCAGCCCCAGCATTTT. Combining the CDR3 with reference TRBV19 and TRBJ1-5 gives the whole variable domain DGGITQSPKYLFRKEGQNVTLSCEQNLNHDAMYWYRQDPGQGLRLIYYSQIVNDFQKGDIAEGYSVSREKKESFPLTVTSAQKNPTAFYLCASSIWRQGDQPQHFGDGTRLSIL.

V is TRBV10-3 and J is TRBJ2-7; a weak D match, TRBD1 (6 bases). Between the trimmed V and J ends, which lost 11 bases and 2 bases, there was a span of 22 bases. CDR1 is ENHRY and CDR2 is SYGVKD in the germline V gene. The CDR3 is 15 residues long. The CDR3 loop reads CAGSGGWGRTYEQYF. The CDR3 region has the DNA TGTGCCGGCTCTGGGGGCTGGGGTAGGACCTACGAGCAGTACTTC.

The chain joins TRBV2 to TRBJ2-3, with D possibly being TRBD1 (5 bases). The CDR3 is made up of 14 amino acids. The germline gives CDR1 SNHLY, CDR2 FYNNEI. V lost 4 bases, J lost 2 bases, and 10 bases lay in between. The CDR3 sequence: CASSGTLVTDTQYF. CDR3 DNA sequence: TGTGCCAGCAGTGGGACACTGGTCACAGATACGCAGTATTTT.

The chain carries TRBV30 and TRBJ1-6, with D perhaps TRBD1 (5 bases). Germline V gives CDR1 GTSNPN, CDR2 SVGIG (reference sequence). V was pared by 3 bases and J by 8 bases, with 11 bases between. This CDR3 has 13 residues. DNA for the CDR3: TGTGCCTGGAGACAGGTGGTGGATTCACCCCTCCACTTT. Translated: CAWRQVVDSPLHF. Filled out from reference TRBV30 and TRBJ1-6, the complete variable domain reads SQTIHQWPATLVQPVGSPLSLECTVEGTSNPNLYWYRQAAGRGLQLLFYSVGIGQISSEVPQNLSASRPQDRQFILSSKKLLLSDSGFYLCAWRQVVDSPLHFGNGTRLTVT.

The genes are TRBV5-6 and TRBJ1-3; D not resolved. Germline V gives CDR1 SGHDT, CDR2 YYEEEE. Trimming pared 0 bases from V and 4 bases from J, leaving 5 bases between. CDR3 size: 13 residues. The CDR3: CASSLGQGNTIYF. CDR3 coding DNA: TGTGCCAGCAGCTTGGGGCAAGGAAACACCATATATTTT. Combining the CDR3 with reference TRBV5-6 and TRBJ1-3 gives the whole variable domain DAGVTQSPTHLIKTRGQQVTLRCSPKSGHDTVSWYQQALGQGPQFIFQYYEEEERQRGNFPDRFSGHQFPNYSSELNVNALLLGDSALYLCASSLGQGNTIYFGEGSWLTVV.

This chain uses TRBV10-3 with TRBJ2-1; D perhaps matches TRBD2 (6 bases). The CDR3 covers 16 residues. In germline, CDR1 is ENHRY, CDR2 SYGVKD. Trimming left V 2 bases short and J 7 bases short, with 18 bases between. The CDR3 is CAISERGGMVGNEQFF. CDR3 DNA sequence: TGTGCCATCAGTGAGAGGGGCGGGATGGTAGGAAATGAGCAGTTCTTC.

The chain recombines TRBV30 with TRBJ1-3, with D unresolved. The CDR3 has 15 amino acids. Germline values: CDR1 GTSNPN, CDR2 SVGIG (reference sequence). Trimming took 2 bases from V and 2 from J, leaving 13 bases between them. The CDR3 bases are TGTGCCTGGAGTTCTGGCAGACAAGCTGGAAACACCATATATTTT. Protein sequence: CAWSSGRQAGNTIYF.

This sequence joins TRBV5-8 and TRBJ1-2; no clear D. V lost 5 bases and J lost 4, with 12 bases in between. CDR3 length equals 13 residues. Germline CDR1 SGHTS, CDR2 YDEGEE. The CDR3 DNA reads as TGTGCCAGCAGAATGTTTGTCCGCTATGGCTACACCTTC. Its translation: CASRMFVRYGYTF.

The chain couples TRBV5-4 to TRBJ2-5; tentative D call: TRBD1 (6 bases). The CDR3 covers 14 residues. Trimming removed 4 bases at V and 4 bases at J, with 14 bases between. Germline lookup yields CDR1 SGHNT and CDR2 YYREEE (reference sequence). The CDR3 loop is CASSAYRARETQYF. CDR3 in DNA: TGTGCCAGCAGCGCATACAGGGCTCGAGAGACCCAGTACTTC.

The chain is built from TRBV29-1 and TRBJ1-1; no definite D call. The germline gives CDR1 SQVTM, CDR2 ANQGSEA. V was trimmed by 4 bases and J by 4 bases, leaving 22 bases between them. The CDR3 has 16 residues. Here the CDR3 DNA reads TGCAGCGTTGGGAGGGAGGACGGTGGAAGGGTCACTGAAGCTTTCTTT. Translating it yields CSVGREDGGRVTEAFF.

V is TRBV10-3 and J is TRBJ1-2, with D unresolved. The CDR3 covers 17 residues. Looked up from germline, CDR1 is ENHRY and CDR2 is SYGVKD. Trimming took off 3 bases at V and 0 bases at J, with 17 bases between the two ends. The CDR3 sequence: CAISEISIEEANYGYTF. DNA for the CDR3: TGTGCCATCAGTGAAATTTCCATAGAGGAAGCTAACTATGGCTACACCTTC.

The chain joins TRBV2 to TRBJ2-1, with TRBD2 matching over 7 bases. With V trimmed by 10 bases and J by 8 bases, 11 bases remained unmatched. Germline-derived CDR1 and CDR2 are SNHLY and FYNNEI. The length of the CDR3 is 13 residues. The CDR3 region is CATGSGVGDEQFF. The CDR3 DNA reads as TGTGCCACCGGAAGCGGGGTCGGCGATGAGCAGTTCTTC.

J is TRBJ1-2 and V is TRBV28; D not resolved. The CDR3 is 13 amino acids. V shed 5 bases and J shed 8 bases, with 15 bases lying between them. Per the germline V gene, CDR1 is MDHEN and CDR2 is SYDVKM. The CDR3 coding sequence is TGTGCCAGCAGTCTCCTGGGCCACCCGGGCTACACCTTC. Amino acids: CASSLLGHPGYTF.

This chain joins TRBV7-9 and TRBJ2-1; 8 nucleotides align to TRBD1. V shed 1 base, J shed 3 bases, and the junction held 5 bases outside the gene matches. The germline V gene encodes CDR1 SEHNR and CDR2 FQNEAQ (reference sequence). This CDR3 contains 16 residues. CDR3 sequence reads: CASSLVTGTGYNEQFF. DNA of the CDR3: TGTGCCAGCAGCTTAGTTACCGGGACAGGCTACAATGAGCAGTTCTTC.

This clone was seen only a few times. The chain combines TRBV2 with TRBJ1-2, with 10 bases that match TRBD1. Trimming cost V 4 bases and J 8 bases; bases outside gene matches: 10. The CDR3 contains 15 residues. CDR1 is SNHLY, CDR2 FYNNEI, per germline. For the CDR3, the DNA is TGTGCCAGCAGTGTAAGGGGGACAGGGGCGAACGGCTACACCTTC. Residues: CASSVRGTGANGYTF.

V usage is TRBV19 and J usage is TRBJ2-3; D is undetermined. The CDR3 has 15 amino acids. The germline gives CDR1 LNHDA, CDR2 SQIVND (reference sequence). With 0 bases removed from V and 2 bases from J, the gap between germline ends came to 9 bases. This chain's CDR3 is CASSIDRFLTDTQYF. CDR3 DNA: TGTGCCAGTAGTATAGACAGGTTTCTCACAGATACGCAGTATTTT.

This clone was counted between two and nine times. The CDR3 sequence is CASSLTGGGPRRTPGVTDTQYF. In nucleotides, the CDR3 is TGTGCCAGCAGCTTAACTGGGGGTGGGCCCAGGAGGACGCCGGGAGTCACAGATACGCAGTATTTT. The chain employs TRBV7-3 and TRBJ2-3, with a weak D call TRBD2 (6 bases). Germline V gives CDR1 SGHTA, CDR2 FQGTGA. Trimming removed 0 bases at V and 2 bases at J, with 30 bases between. The CDR3 is made up of 22 amino acids.

The V gene is TRBV6-2 or TRBV6-3, the J gene TRBJ2-2, with D possibly being TRBD1 (5 bases). Trimming shortened V by 5 bases and J by 7 bases, and 8 bases separated the two germline ends. The CDR3 loop spans 12 amino acids. From germline, CDR1 is MNHEY and CDR2 SVGEGT. Written as DNA, the CDR3 is TGTGCCAGCAGTCAGGGTAGCGGGGAGCTGTTTTTT. Amino acid sequence: CASSQGSGELFF.